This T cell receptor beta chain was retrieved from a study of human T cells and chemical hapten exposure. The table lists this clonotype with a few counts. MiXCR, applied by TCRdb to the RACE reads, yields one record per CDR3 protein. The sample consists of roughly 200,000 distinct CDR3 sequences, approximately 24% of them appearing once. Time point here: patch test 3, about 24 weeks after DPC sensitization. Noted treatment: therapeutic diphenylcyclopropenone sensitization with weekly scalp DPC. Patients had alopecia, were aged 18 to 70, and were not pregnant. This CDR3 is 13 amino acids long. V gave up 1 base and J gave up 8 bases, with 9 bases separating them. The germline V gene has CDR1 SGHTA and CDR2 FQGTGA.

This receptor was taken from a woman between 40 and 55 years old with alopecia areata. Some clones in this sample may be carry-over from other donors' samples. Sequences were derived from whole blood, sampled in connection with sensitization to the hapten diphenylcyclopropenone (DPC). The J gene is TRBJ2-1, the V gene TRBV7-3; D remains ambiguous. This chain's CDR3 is CASSLRGIDEQFF. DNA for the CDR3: TGTGCCAGCAGCTTAAGGGGTATCGATGAGCAGTTCTTC.